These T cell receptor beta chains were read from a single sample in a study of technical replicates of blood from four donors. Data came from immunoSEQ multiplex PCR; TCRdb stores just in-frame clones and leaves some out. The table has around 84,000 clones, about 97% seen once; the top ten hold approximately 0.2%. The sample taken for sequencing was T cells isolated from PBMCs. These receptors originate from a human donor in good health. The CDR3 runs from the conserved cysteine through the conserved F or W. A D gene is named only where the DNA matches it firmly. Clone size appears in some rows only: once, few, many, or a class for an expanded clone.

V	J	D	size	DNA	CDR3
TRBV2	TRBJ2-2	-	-	TGTGCCAGCAGTGCAGAGAACACCGGGGAGCTGTTTTTT	CASSAENTGELFF
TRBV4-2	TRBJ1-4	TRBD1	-	TGTGCCAGCAGCCAAGTGGCAGGGGGAACTAATGAAAAACTGTTTTTT	CASSQVAGGTNEKLFF
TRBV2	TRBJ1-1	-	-	TGTGCCAGCAGTGAGGGGCAGGGGCTTGGTAACACTGAAGCTTTCTTT	CASSEGQGLGNTEAFF
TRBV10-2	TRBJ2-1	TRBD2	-	TGCGCCAGCACTAAGATAACGGGACTAGGCGGCGAGCAGTTCTTC	CASTKITGLGGEQFF
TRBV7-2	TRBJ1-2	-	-	TGTGCCAGCAGCTTAGCGGGGGGTGGGGGCTACACCTTC	CASSLAGGGGYTF
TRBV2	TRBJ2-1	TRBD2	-	TGTGCCAGCAAAGCCGGGACTAGCGGGTACAATGAGCAGTTCTTC	CASKAGTSGYNEQFF
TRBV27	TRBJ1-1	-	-	TGTGCCAGCAGTTTATTGGCGGGTTGGGCTGAAGCTTTCTTT	CASSLLAGWAEAFF
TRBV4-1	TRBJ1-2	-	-	TGCGCCAGCAGCCAAGGGGGTCCGGGGATCTATGGCTACACCTTC	CASSQGGPGIYGYTF
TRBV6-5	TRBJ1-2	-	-	TGTGCCAGCAGTTACAGGGGGGGCGGCTACACCTTC	CASSYRGGGYTF
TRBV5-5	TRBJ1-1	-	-	TGTGCCAGCAGCTTGGGGGCGATAACTGAAGCTTTCTTT	CASSLGAITEAFF
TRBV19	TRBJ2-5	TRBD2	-	TGTGCCAGTAGTACCGGGACTAGCCAGTGGGAGACCCAGTACTTC	CASSTGTSQWETQYF
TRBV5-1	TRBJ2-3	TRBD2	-	TGCGCCAGCAGCTTGGGACTAGCGGGGGGTGACACAGATACGCAGTATTTT	CASSLGLAGGDTDTQYF
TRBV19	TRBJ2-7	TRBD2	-	TGTGCCAGCCAGCAAGCGGGAGCCGCGTACGAGCAGTACTTC	CASQQAGAAYEQYF
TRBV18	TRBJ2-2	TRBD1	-	TGTGCCAGCTCACCCGCCGGGACAGGAGACTTACTGTGGGAGCTGTTTTTT	CASSPAGTGDLLWELFF
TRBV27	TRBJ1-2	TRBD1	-	TGTGCCAGCAGTTTGGACAGGGCATCCGAAGGCTACACCTTC	CASSLDRASEGYTF
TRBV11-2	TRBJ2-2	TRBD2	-	TGTGCCAGCAGCTTACCTAGCGGGGCTGTCGGGGAGCTGTTTTTT	CASSLPSGAVGELFF
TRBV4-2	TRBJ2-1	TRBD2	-	TGTGCCAGTTCCCGGGGTCTAGCGGGAGATTTGGGGAATGAGCAGTTCTTC	CASSRGLAGDLGNEQFF
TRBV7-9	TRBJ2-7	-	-	TGTGCCAGCAGCTCCCAGGGACATAACTACGAGCAGTACTTC	CASSSQGHNYEQYF
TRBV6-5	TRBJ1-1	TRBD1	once	TGTGCCAGCAGCCTACAGGGGATTATGAACACTGAAGCTTTCTTT	CASSLQGIMNTEAFF
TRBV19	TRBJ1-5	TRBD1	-	TGTGCCAGTAGTTCCCCCCCGGACAGGGGGTACAATCAGCCCCAGCATTTT	CASSSPPDRGYNQPQHF
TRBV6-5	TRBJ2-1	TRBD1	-	TGTGCCAGCAGTTACTCGACAGGGTCCGTGACAAATGAGCAGTTCTTC	CASSYSTGSVTNEQFF
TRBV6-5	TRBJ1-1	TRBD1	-	TGTGCCACCCGGACAGGAGTCAGGACTGAAGCTTTCTTT	CATRTGVRTEAFF
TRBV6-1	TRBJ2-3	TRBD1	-	TGTGCCAGCAGGGAAGGTTACAGGGGTGGCACAGATACGCAGTATTTT	CASREGYRGGTDTQYF
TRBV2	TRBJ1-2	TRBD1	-	TGTGCCAGCAGGGAGACAGGGGGCACTAACTATGGCTACACCTTC	CASRETGGTNYGYTF
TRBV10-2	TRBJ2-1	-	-	TGCGCCAGCACCTCAGGGGTTCTGACCGGTGAGCAGTTCTTC	CASTSGVLTGEQFF
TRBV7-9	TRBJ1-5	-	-	TGTGCCAGCAGCTTAGGAGAAAATCAGCCCCAGCATTTT	CASSLGENQPQHF
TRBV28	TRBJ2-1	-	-	TGTGCCAGCACCTACGACAATGAGCAGTTCTTC	CASTYDNEQFF
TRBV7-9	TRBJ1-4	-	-	TGTGCCAGCAGCTCGTCGCGTGAAAAACTGTTTTTT	CASSSSREKLFF
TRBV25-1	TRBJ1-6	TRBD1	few	TGTGCCAGCAGGACAGGGAATTCACCCCTCCACTTT	CASRTGNSPLHF
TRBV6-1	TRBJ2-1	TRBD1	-	TGTGCCAGCAGTCCAGGGGGCGACGGTTGGAATGAGCAGTTCTTC	CASSPGGDGWNEQFF
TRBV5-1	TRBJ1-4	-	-	TGCGCCAGCAGAAAAGAAGGGAGGATGGATGAAAAACTGTTTTTT	CASRKEGRMDEKLFF
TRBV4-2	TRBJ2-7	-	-	TGTGCCAGCAGCCAAGATCTGGTGGCGGCTTACGAGCAGTACTTC	CASSQDLVAAYEQYF
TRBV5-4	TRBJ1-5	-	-	TGTGCCAGCAGCTTGGCAACAGGGAATCTTCATTTT	CASSLATGNLHF
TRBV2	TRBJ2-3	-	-	TGTGCCAGCAGCTTACTAGCTATTACTGGCACAGATACGCAGTATTTT	CASSLLAITGTDTQYF
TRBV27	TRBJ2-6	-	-	TGTGCCAGCAGTTACAGCGGCATGGGGTCTGGGGCCAACGTCCTGACTTTC	CASSYSGMGSGANVLTF
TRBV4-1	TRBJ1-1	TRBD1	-	TGCGCCAGCAGCCCAGGAACAGGGGTTGAAGCTTTCTTT	CASSPGTGVEAFF
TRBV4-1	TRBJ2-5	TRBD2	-	TGCGCCAGCAGCAAGTTGGGGGGGTACCAAGAGACCCAGTACTTC	CASSKLGGYQETQYF
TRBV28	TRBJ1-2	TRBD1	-	TGTGCCAGCAGTTTCGCCGGGACAGGGAAGAGGTATGGCTACACCTTC	CASSFAGTGKRYGYTF
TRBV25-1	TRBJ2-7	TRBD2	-	TGTGCCAGCAGTGAGGGACTAGCGGCCTACGAGCAGTACTTC	CASSEGLAAYEQYF
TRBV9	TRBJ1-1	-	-	TGTGCCAGCAGCGTAGGGGGAGACATGAACACTGAAGCTTTCTTT	CASSVGGDMNTEAFF
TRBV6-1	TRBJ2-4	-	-	TGTGCCAGCAGTGAAGGTAACAAAAACATTCAGTACTTC	CASSEGNKNIQYF
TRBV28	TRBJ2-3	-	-	TGTGCCAGCAGTCTAGACCTACAGGGGAGGACAGATACGCAGTATTTT	CASSLDLQGRTDTQYF
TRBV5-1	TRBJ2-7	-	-	TGCGCCAGCAGCTCCCTAAAGACTAGCTACGAGCAGTACTTC	CASSSLKTSYEQYF
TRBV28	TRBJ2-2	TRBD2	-	TGTGCCAGCAGGCTGTCGGGACTAGCGGTATCTCGGGACGGGACGGAGCTGTTTTTT	CASRLSGLAVSRDGTELFF
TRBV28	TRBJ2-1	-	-	TGTGCCAGCGTTTACGGGGATGAGCAGTTCTTC	CASVYGDEQFF
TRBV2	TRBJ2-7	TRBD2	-	TGTGCCAGCGGCTCCCTAGCGGGAGATGGGGGGGAGCAGTACTTC	CASGSLAGDGGEQYF
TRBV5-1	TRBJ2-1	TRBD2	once	TGCGCCAGCAGAGAGCGGGATTCCTACAATGAGCAGTTCTTC	CASRERDSYNEQFF
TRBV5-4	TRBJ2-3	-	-	TGTGCCAGCAGCTTGACAGGACGGGTCACAGATACGCAGTATTTT	CASSLTGRVTDTQYF
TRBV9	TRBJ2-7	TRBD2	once	TGTGCCAGCAGCCCAGAGGGCGGGAGCTCCTACGAGCAGTACTTC	CASSPEGGSSYEQYF
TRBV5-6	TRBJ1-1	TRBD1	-	TGTGCCAGCAGCTTCGGACAGGGGGCTATGGGTTCTGAAGCTTTCTTT	CASSFGQGAMGSEAFF
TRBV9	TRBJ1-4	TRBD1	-	TGTGCCAGCAGCGACGACAGGGCGAGGGGTGAAAAACTGTTTTTT	CASSDDRARGEKLFF
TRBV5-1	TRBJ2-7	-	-	TGCGCCAGCAGCTTGGGACTAGGGGCCGACGAGCAGTACTTC	CASSLGLGADEQYF
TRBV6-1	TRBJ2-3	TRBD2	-	TGTGCCAGCAGTGTAACTAGCGGGTCCCTCGGAGATACGCAGTATTTT	CASSVTSGSLGDTQYF
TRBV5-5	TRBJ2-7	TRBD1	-	TGTGCCAGCAGCTCATGGTTGACAGGGGGGACCTACGAGCAGTACTTC	CASSSWLTGGTYEQYF
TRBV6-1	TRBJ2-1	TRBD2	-	TGTGCCAGCAGTGCCGAGACTAGCGAGTCCCGTCAGCAGTTCTTC	CASSAETSESRQQFF